The rows below give T cell receptor beta chains drawn from one sample of a study of blood T cell repertoires in COVID-19. Sequencing used immunoSEQ multiplex PCR; TCRdb keeps in-frame clones, though not all of them. This sample carries some 350,000 clones, about 87% of them seen once, and the ten largest clones take about 3%. The sequenced material came from peripheral blood. Receptors originate from a human donor in a cohort sampled during active COVID-19. Both conserved end residues are part of each CDR3. Each record gives: D gene, V gene, clone size, J gene, CDR3 protein, CDR3 DNA. The D gene is left open where the match is weak. A clone size is listed for some rows: how often the clone was seen (once, few, many), or a class if it is expanded.

>TRBD2|TRBV3-1/TRBV3-2|.|TRBJ2-1
CASSPDGTSLFF
TGTGCCAGCAGCCCCGACGGGACTAGTCTGTTCTTC
>TRBD2|TRBV6-1|.|TRBJ2-1
CASSEEVLAGGLNEQFF
TGTGCCAGCAGTGAAGAGGTTTTGGCGGGAGGGTTGAATGAGCAGTTCTTC
>TRBD1|TRBV5-4|.|TRBJ1-6
CASSPETGGLGSPLHF
TGTGCCAGCAGCCCTGAGACAGGGGGGCTTGGTTCACCCCTCCACTTT
>.|TRBV7-2|.|TRBJ1-5
CASSLVAVGNQPQHF
TGTGCCAGCAGCTTAGTGGCCGTCGGCAATCAGCCCCAGCATTTT
>.|TRBV28|.|TRBJ2-7
CAAKGGQRSSYEQYF
TGTGCCGCCAAAGGCGGCCAAAGGAGCTCCTACGAGCAGTACTTC
>.|TRBV20-1|.|TRBJ1-6
CSASGGQHNSPLHF
TGCAGTGCTAGTGGAGGACAGCATAATTCACCCCTCCACTTT
>.|TRBV28|.|TRBJ1-1
CASSRTPNTEAFF
TGTGCCAGCAGCCGCACTCCGAACACTGAAGCTTTCTTT
>TRBD1|TRBV6-5|.|TRBJ2-2
CASSYSTGGSFGELFF
TGTGCCAGCAGTTACTCTACAGGGGGCAGTTTCGGGGAGCTGTTTTTT
>TRBD2|TRBV5-4|.|TRBJ2-3
CASSLAAGGDTDTQYF
TGTGCCAGCAGCTTGGCAGCGGGGGGCGACACAGATACGCAGTATTTT
>TRBD1|TRBV3-1/TRBV3-2|.|TRBJ2-1
CASSKPDRGGADEQFF
TGTGCCAGCAGCAAGCCGGACAGGGGAGGGGCAGATGAGCAGTTCTTC
>TRBD1|TRBV3-1/TRBV3-2|.|TRBJ2-7
CASSPGQGLSYEQYF
TGTGCCAGCAGCCCCGGACAGGGATTATCCTACGAGCAGTACTTC
>.|TRBV7-2|.|TRBJ2-6
CASRTGSGANVLTF
TGTGCCAGCAGAACAGGGTCTGGGGCCAACGTCCTGACTTTC
>.|TRBV27|.|TRBJ1-2
CASSLGARGEYYGYTF
TGTGCCAGCAGTCTAGGTGCCCGCGGGGAATACTATGGCTACACCTTC
>.|TRBV5-1|.|TRBJ1-4
CASRKTYSTNEKLFF
TGCGCCAGCAGGAAGACATACTCAACTAATGAAAAACTGTTTTTT
>TRBD1|TRBV6-5|.|TRBJ1-5
CASSRTGFGNQPQHF
TGTGCCAGCAGCCGGACAGGGTTTGGCAATCAGCCCCAGCATTTT
>TRBD1|TRBV25-1|.|TRBJ2-7
CASSGPGQGRYEQYF
TGTGCCAGCAGTGGTCCGGGACAGGGTCGCTACGAGCAGTACTTC
>.|TRBV5-1|.|TRBJ1-4
CASSADLNEKLFF
TGCGCCAGCAGCGCAGACTTAAATGAAAAACTGTTTTTT
>.|TRBV28|.|TRBJ1-4
CASSQGITNEKLFF
TGTGCCAGCAGCCAGGGAATCACTAATGAAAAACTGTTTTTT
>TRBD1|TRBV28|.|TRBJ2-2
CASSRGSGTENTGELFF
TGTGCCAGCAGTAGAGGATCCGGGACAGAGAACACCGGGGAGCTGTTTTTT
>TRBD1|TRBV28|.|TRBJ1-5
CASRGQGGNQPQHF
TGTGCCAGCAGGGGACAGGGCGGCAATCAGCCCCAGCATTTT
>.|TRBV3-1/TRBV3-2|.|TRBJ1-1
CASTSRLRGSDAEAFF
TGTGCCAGCACTTCCCGATTAAGGGGTAGTGACGCTGAAGCTTTCTTT
>.|TRBV2|.|TRBJ1-2
CASSLGGGGGYTF
TGTGCCAGCAGTCTTGGGGGGGGAGGTGGCTACACCTTC
>.|TRBV15|.|TRBJ1-2
CATSRGNRDPDYGYTF
TGTGCCACCAGCAGAGGAAACAGGGATCCGGACTATGGCTACACCTTC
>.|TRBV7-9|.|TRBJ2-7
CASSRDKAYEQYF
TGTGCCAGCAGCCGGGACAAAGCCTACGAGCAGTACTTC
>TRBD2|TRBV5-1|.|TRBJ2-1
CASSFNVAGARSSYNEQFF
TGCGCCAGCAGCTTTAACGTAGCGGGGGCCCGAAGCTCCTACAATGAGCAGTTCTTC
>.|TRBV30|once|TRBJ2-3
CAFRPGPGDTDTQYF
TGTGCCTTTAGGCCGGGTCCAGGGGACACAGATACGCAGTATTTT
>.|TRBV4-2|.|TRBJ2-7
CASSQDRNSGEQYF
TGTGCCAGCAGCCAAGATAGGAATAGCGGAGAGCAGTACTTC
>.|TRBV3-1/TRBV3-2|once|TRBJ1-4
CASSQGGINEKLFF
TGTGCCAGCAGCCAAGGCGGTATAAATGAAAAACTGTTTTTT
>.|TRBV6-1|.|TRBJ1-2
CASSEAWPGNYGYTF
TGTGCCAGCAGTGAAGCGTGGCCAGGGAACTATGGCTACACCTTC
>.|TRBV2|few|TRBJ2-5
CASTLGVGPKTQYF
TGTGCCAGCACCCTGGGAGTAGGCCCCAAGACCCAGTACTTC
>.|TRBV2|.|TRBJ2-7
CASRGSFYEQYF
TGTGCCAGCAGGGGCAGCTTCTACGAGCAGTACTTC
>TRBD2|TRBV7-8|.|TRBJ2-7
CASSLVQPLGLAGGSHEQYF
TGTGCCAGCAGCTTAGTCCAGCCCCTGGGACTAGCGGGGGGTTCCCACGAGCAGTACTTC
>.|TRBV7-2|few|TRBJ2-7
CASSQTGGQWTYEQYF
TGTGCCAGCAGTCAGACGGGGGGACAATGGACCTACGAGCAGTACTTC
>.|TRBV7-9|.|TRBJ2-5
CASSLDLGGPKTQYF
TGTGCCAGCAGCTTAGACCTGGGGGGGCCAAAGACCCAGTACTTC
>TRBD1|TRBV18|.|TRBJ2-7
CASSSGQGVEQYF
TGTGCCAGCTCGTCAGGACAGGGCGTCGAGCAGTACTTC
>TRBD1|TRBV4-1|.|TRBJ1-5
CASSQETGTDIFQAQHF
TGCGCCAGCAGCCAAGAAACCGGGACAGATATTTTCCAGGCCCAGCATTTT
>TRBD2|TRBV5-1|.|TRBJ2-1
CASSFGGGRNEQFF
TGCGCCAGCAGCTTTGGGGGAGGGCGCAATGAGCAGTTCTTC
>.|TRBV21-1|.|TRBJ1-5
CASSKFGWRNQPQHF
TGTGCCAGCAGCAAATTTGGTTGGCGCAATCAGCCCCAGCATTTT
>.|TRBV5-1|.|TRBJ1-5
CASSFQGNQPQHF
TGCGCCAGCAGCTTTCAGGGGAATCAGCCCCAGCATTTT
>.|TRBV6-5|.|TRBJ1-2
CASSPTDTNYGYTF
TGTGCCAGCAGCCCGACAGATACTAACTATGGCTACACCTTC
>TRBD2|TRBV29-1|once|TRBJ2-3
CSVRGTSGSMIVGGTQYF
TGCAGCGTTCGAGGGACTAGCGGGAGTATGATCGTCGGTGGTACGCAGTATTTT
>.|TRBV27|.|TRBJ1-1
CASSSLTGPVNTEAFF
TGTGCCAGCAGTTCCCTGACAGGACCGGTGAACACTGAAGCTTTCTTT
>TRBD2|TRBV5-1|once|TRBJ2-3
CASSLAGASSTDTQYF
TGCGCCAGCAGCTTAGCGGGGGCCTCGAGCACAGATACGCAGTATTTT
>.|TRBV3-1/TRBV3-2|once|TRBJ1-4
CASSPLYTHEKLFF
TGTGCCAGCAGTCCCCTATATACTCATGAAAAACTGTTTTTT
>TRBD2|TRBV7-2|.|TRBJ2-5
CASTQGLAGETQYF
TGTGCCAGCACCCAGGGACTAGCGGGTGAGACCCAGTACTTC
>.|TRBV9|.|TRBJ1-2
CASSVEGVGRYTF
TGTGCCAGCAGCGTAGAAGGGGTAGGGCGCTACACCTTC
>.|TRBV6-5|.|TRBJ1-5
CASSPQGYEQPQHF
TGTGCCAGCAGTCCGCAGGGGTATGAGCAGCCCCAGCATTTT
>TRBD1|TRBV7-2|.|TRBJ1-6
CASSARTGEHSPLHF
TGTGCCAGCAGCGCACGGACAGGGGAGCATTCACCCCTCCACTTT
>TRBD2|TRBV18|.|TRBJ2-1
CASSPTASGYNEQFF
TGTGCCAGCTCACCAACGGCTAGCGGGTACAATGAGCAGTTCTTC
>TRBD2|TRBV28|.|TRBJ2-5
CASNTLAGGSPGETQYF
TGTGCCAGCAATACTCTAGCGGGAGGAAGCCCTGGAGAGACCCAGTACTTC
>TRBD1|TRBV5-1|.|TRBJ1-2
CASSLPGTDYGYTF
TGCGCCAGCAGCCTTCCCGGGACAGACTATGGCTACACCTTC
>.|TRBV29-1|.|TRBJ2-5
CSVEGANQETQYF
TGCAGCGTTGAAGGAGCGAACCAAGAGACCCAGTACTTC
>TRBD1|TRBV19|.|TRBJ1-1
CASIDRGRGNTEAFF
TGTGCCAGTATCGACAGGGGTAGAGGGAACACTGAAGCTTTCTTT